The clone carrying this T cell receptor beta chain showed up many times. What it recognizes is unknown. The data derive from a study of CD8 T cells in ankylosing spondylitis. Unmatched junction bases numbered 4, after V lost 5 bases and J lost 1 base. The CDR3 length is 15 residues. Study results and limitations: Reported data indicate significant enrichment of disease-linked clones within matched ankylosing spondylitis synovial fluid. A TCR beta motif of about eight highly homologous variants seemed to mark ankylosing spondylitis blood.

TCRdb re-analysed the 5' RACE reads in MiXCR, keeping a single row per CDR3 protein. The sample records about 540,000 distinct CDR3 sequences, approximately 12% being singletons. Source material: blood, either unsorted or a sorted T cell fraction (not recorded which). The sequence derives from a male donor with ankylosing spondylitis. The J gene is TRBJ2-4, the V gene TRBV12-3 or TRBV12-4; 8 bases map to TRBD1. Here the CDR3 DNA reads TGTGCCAGCAGTCAGGGGGCGAGGGCCAAAAACATTCAGTACTTC. It translates to CASSQGARAKNIQYF.